The 14 T cell receptor beta chains below come from one sample, sequenced in a study of control samples from healthy donors and cancer patients (dated by TCRdb to 2019 to 2021). Libraries came from the immunoSEQ multiplex PCR assay. The table was pulled from immuneACCESS by TCRdb, which kept in-frame rearrangements only. Such tables lose some clones; where checked, under half of the loss comes from unresolved V genes, and the rest has no known cause. This sample's table carries some 190,000 clones. Less than 2.5% of the sample rests with the top ten. The sample taken for sequencing was blood. Receptors were obtained from a woman in her 30s in good health.

The rearrangement links TRBV7-9 to TRBJ2-3; no clear D. Trimming removed 3 bases at V and 7 bases at J, with 20 bases between. Germline loops: CDR1 SEHNR, CDR2 FQNEAQ (reference sequence). The CDR3 is 16 amino acids. The CDR3 here is CASSFGSLTFLNTQYF. The CDR3 coding sequence is TGTGCCAGCAGCTTTGGGTCACTAACCTTTTTGAATACGCAGTATTTT.

The chain joins TRBV27 to TRBJ2-6; 10 nucleotides agree with TRBD2. CDR3 length: 17 amino acids. Per germline, CDR1 MNHEY and CDR2 SMNVEV (reference sequence). The J segment lost 0 bases and the V segment lost 6 bases, leaving 5 bases of the junction unmatched. CDR3 residues: CASSQAGGRSGANVLTF. CDR3 sequence (DNA): TGTGCCAGCAGCCAAGCGGGGGGGCGCTCTGGGGCCAACGTCCTGACTTTC. Drawing the rest from reference TRBV27 and TRBJ2-6, the complete variable domain is EAQVTQNPRYLITVTGKKLTVTCSQNMNHEYMSWYRQDPGLGLRQIYYSMNVEVTDKGDVPEGYKVSRKEKRNFPLILESPSPNQTSLYFCASSQAGGRSGANVLTFGAGSRLTVL.

The chain couples TRBV3-1 (or the pseudogene TRBV3-2) to TRBJ2-7; 9 bases are a match to TRBD2. This CDR3 region has 14 residues. Germline V gene lookup returns CDR1 LGHDT and CDR2 YNNKEL (reference sequence). Trimming took 6 bases from V and 2 from J; bases not matched to a gene: 5. CDR3 nucleotides: TGTGCCAGCAGTCCTAGCGGGGCTACCTACGAGCAGTACTTC. This sequence encodes CASSPSGATYEQYF.

The J gene is TRBJ2-2, the V gene TRBV7-9; D is perhaps TRBD2 (5 bases). The CDR3 length is 15 residues. Trimming cost V 4 bases and J 2 bases, with 11 bases left between them. Germline CDR1 and CDR2: SEHNR and FQNEAQ (reference sequence). CDR3 in DNA: TGTGCCAGCAGCTATCGGGAAGTCAACACCGGGGAGCTGTTTTTT. Encoded protein: CASSYREVNTGELFF.

The chain has TRBV19 and TRBJ1-3, with D unresolved. Trimming cost V 4 bases and J 4 bases, with 8 bases left between them. The CDR3 length is 13 residues. Germline V gene data show CDR1 as LNHDA and CDR2 as SQIVND (reference sequence). The CDR3 reads CASSTPAGNTIYF. DNA of the CDR3: TGTGCCAGTAGTACCCCTGCAGGAAACACCATATATTTT.

The genes are TRBV4-3 and TRBJ1-2; a possible D gene is TRBD1 (5 bases). Germline V CDR1 and CDR2: LGHNA, YSLEER. This CDR3 has 13 amino acids. The V end lost 6 bases, the J end lost 8 bases, and 16 bases lay between the germline ends. The CDR3 nucleotides read TGCGCCAGCAGTGCAGGGCGCCGGAGCGGCTACACCTTC. Translating gives CASSAGRRSGYTF.

The chain couples TRBV6-2 or TRBV6-3 to TRBJ2-3, with D unresolved. Trimming pared 0 bases from V and 5 bases from J, leaving 9 bases between. This CDR3 comprises 14 residues. Germline V gives CDR1 MNHEY, CDR2 SVGEGT. This chain's CDR3 is CASSYSRVIDTQYF. The CDR3 coding sequence is TGTGCCAGCAGTTACTCAAGGGTTATAGATACGCAGTATTTT.

The chain employs TRBV7-9 and TRBJ1-3, with D perhaps matching TRBD1 (6 bases). The CDR3 is 14 amino acids. V lost 11 bases to trimming and J lost 0 bases, with 14 bases between them. The germline V gene encodes CDR1 SEHNR and CDR2 FQNEAQ (reference sequence). The DNA of the CDR3 is TGTGCCGCTAGGGGGTCGCTCTCTGGAAACACCATATATTTT. It encodes CAARGSLSGNTIYF.

In DNA form, the CDR3 reads TGTGCCAGCAGTGAAAGGGGGAGCGGATCACCCCTCCACTTT. This codes for CASSERGSGSPLHF. The genes are TRBV2 and TRBJ1-6, with D tentatively TRBD1 (6 bases). The CDR3 length is 14 residues. Deletions cut 2 bases from V and 10 bases from J, with 12 bases between. Germline V gene data show CDR1 as SNHLY and CDR2 as FYNNEI.

The V gene is TRBV7-6, the J gene TRBJ2-1; D call uncertain. CDR1 is SGHVS, CDR2 FNYEAQ, per germline. Trimming pared 1 base from V and 9 bases from J, leaving 4 bases between. The CDR3 covers 11 residues. In nucleotides, the CDR3 is TGTGCCAGCAGCTTAGGTGGTGAGCAGTTCTTC. This sequence encodes CASSLGGEQFF.

The chain uses TRBV29-1 and TRBJ1-4, with 8 bases aligning to TRBD1. The V gene end was trimmed by 5 bases and the J gene end by 6 bases; junction bases not matched to a gene: 5. The CDR3 length is 13 residues. Germline lookup yields CDR1 SQVTM and CDR2 ANQGSEA. CDR3 residues: CSVRGQGDEKLFF. CDR3 DNA: TGCAGCGTTCGAGGACAGGGAGATGAAAAACTGTTTTTT.

CDR3 bases: TGTGCCAGCAGCCCTCCCAGGGGCGGACAAAATGAAAAACTGTTTTTT. Translation: CASSPPRGGQNEKLFF. V usage is TRBV4-2 and J usage is TRBJ1-4, with D possibly being TRBD1 (6 bases). The CDR3 covers 16 residues. Trimming took 4 bases from V and 5 from J, leaving 17 bases between them. The germline gives CDR1 LGHNA, CDR2 YNFKEQ.

The rearrangement links TRBV7-3 to TRBJ2-2, with D unresolved. V lost 0 bases and J lost 8, with 7 bases in between. This CDR3 is built from 13 residues. The V gene's germline CDR1 is SGHTA and CDR2 FQGTGA. The CDR3 DNA sequence: TGTGCCAGCAGCTTAACTGGGTCAGGGGAGCTGTTTTTT. This gives the protein CASSLTGSGELFF. Supplemented by reference TRBV7-3 and TRBJ2-2, the full variable domain reads GAGVSQTPSNKVTEKGKYVELRCDPISGHTALYWYRQSLGQGPEFLIYFQGTGAADDSGLPNDRFFAVRPEGSVSTLKIQRTERGDSAVYLCASSLTGSGELFFGEGSRLTVL.

V usage is TRBV11-2 and J usage is TRBJ1-5; D is ambiguous. The V end was cut by 8 bases, the J end by 7 bases, with 15 bases between. Germline V gene lookup returns CDR1 SGHAT and CDR2 FQNNGV. The CDR3 sequence is 13 residues long. DNA for the CDR3: TGTGCCAGCCATAACTCCACGGACCAGCCCCAGCATTTT. Protein: CASHNSTDQPQHF.